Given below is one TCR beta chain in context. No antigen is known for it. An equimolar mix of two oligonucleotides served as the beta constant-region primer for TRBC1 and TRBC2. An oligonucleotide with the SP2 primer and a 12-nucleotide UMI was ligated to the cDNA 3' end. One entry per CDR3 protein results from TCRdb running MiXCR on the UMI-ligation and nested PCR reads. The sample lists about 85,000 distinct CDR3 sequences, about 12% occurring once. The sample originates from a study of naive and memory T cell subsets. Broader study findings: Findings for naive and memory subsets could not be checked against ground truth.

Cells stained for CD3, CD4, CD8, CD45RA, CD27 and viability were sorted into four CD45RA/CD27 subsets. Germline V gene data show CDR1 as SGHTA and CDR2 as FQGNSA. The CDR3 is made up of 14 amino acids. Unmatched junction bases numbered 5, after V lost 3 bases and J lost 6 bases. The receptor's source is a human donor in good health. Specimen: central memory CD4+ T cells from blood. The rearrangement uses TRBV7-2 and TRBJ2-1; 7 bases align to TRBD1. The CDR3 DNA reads TGTGCCAGCAGCTTCCGGGCAGGGGGCAATGAGCAGTTCTTC. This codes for CASSFRAGGNEQFF. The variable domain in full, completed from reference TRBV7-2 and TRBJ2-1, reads GAGVSQSPSNKVTEKGKDVELRCDPISGHTALYWYRQSLGQGLEFLIYFQGNSAPDKSGLPSDRFSAERTGGSVSTLTIQRTQQEDSAVYLCASSFRAGGNEQFFGPGTRLTVL.